The 26 T cell receptor beta chains listed next were all sequenced from one sample in a study of T cell responses to AZD1222 COVID-19 vaccine. This table comes from immunoSEQ multiplex PCR, and its TCRdb copy is limited to in-frame clones, with some not included. Of roughly 190,000 clones in the sample, roughly 92% are singletons; the top ten hold roughly 3.5%. Material: peripheral blood, obtained 28 days after the second AZD1222 dose. The source is an adult who received the AZD1222 COVID-19 vaccine.

This chain uses TRBV5-4 with TRBJ1-2; no firm D call. V lost 3 bases, J lost 4 bases, and 10 bases lay in between. Per germline, CDR1 SGHNT and CDR2 YYREEE (reference sequence). This CDR3 is 13 amino acids long. The CDR3 loop is CASSSRQVYGYTF. In DNA form, the CDR3 reads TGTGCCAGCAGCTCCCGGCAGGTCTATGGCTACACCTTC.

This chain connects TRBV30 to TRBJ1-2; 7 positions match TRBD1. J was trimmed by 5 bases and V by 0 bases; bases with no gene match: 3. The CDR3 covers 13 residues. The germline CDR1 and CDR2 sequences are GTSNPN and SVGIG (reference sequence). CDR3 residues: CAWSVVTGYGYTF. The CDR3 bases are TGTGCCTGGAGTGTAGTGACAGGGTATGGCTACACCTTC.

This clone was recorded once. This rearrangement joins TRBV19 to TRBJ2-3; TRBD2 agrees at 10 bases. V lost 6 bases to trimming and J lost 4 bases; unmatched junction nucleotides: 1. Germline assignment: CDR1 LNHDA and CDR2 SQIVND (reference sequence). CDR3 size: 13 residues. Here the CDR3 DNA reads TGTGCCAGTAGGCTAGCGGGAGCAGATACGCAGTATTTT. Translation gives CASRLAGADTQYF.

The J gene is TRBJ2-7, the V gene TRBV27, with 9 nucleotides matching TRBD1. Germline lookup yields CDR1 MNHEY and CDR2 SMNVEV (reference sequence). The CDR3 has 17 amino acids. The junction had 10 bases not matched to a gene; V was cut back by 0 bases and J by 4 bases. The DNA for the CDR3 is TGTGCCAGCAGTTTATCCTCTGGGGGACAGGGTAGGTACGAGCAGTACTTC. Protein: CASSLSSGGQGRYEQYF.

The rearrangement uses TRBV4-3 and TRBJ2-3; 8 nucleotides agree with TRBD2. The CDR3 contains 16 residues. The germline V gene encodes CDR1 LGHNA and CDR2 YSLEER. J was trimmed by 2 bases and V by 1 base; bases with no gene match: 5. The CDR3 is CASSQAGLGTTDTQYF. CDR3 bases: TGCGCCAGCAGCCAAGCGGGACTAGGGACCACAGATACGCAGTATTTT.

The gene calls are TRBV13 and TRBJ2-5; 10 bases map to TRBD1. The trim removed 5 bases at V and 5 bases at J, leaving 11 bases unmatched. CDR1 and CDR2 from the germline V gene are PRHDT and FYEKMQ (reference sequence). The CDR3 consists of 16 residues. The CDR3 sequence: CASSTGQGHLTETQYF. The CDR3 DNA reads TGTGCCAGCAGCACGGGACAGGGGCATTTGACGGAGACCCAGTACTTC.

The chain employs TRBV30 and TRBJ1-2, with TRBD1 matching over 9 bases. J was trimmed by 4 bases and V by 3 bases; bases with no gene match: 6. CDR1 is GTSNPN and CDR2 is SVGIG in the germline V gene (reference sequence). CDR3 length: 14 amino acids. The CDR3 spells CAWSLTGGPYGYTF. The CDR3 DNA reads as TGTGCCTGGAGCCTGACAGGGGGACCCTATGGCTACACCTTC.

V is TRBV6-5 and J is TRBJ2-7; D tentatively reads TRBD1 or TRBD2 (6 bases each). Per germline, CDR1 MNHEY and CDR2 SVGAGI. Trimming took 6 bases from V and 5 from J, leaving 17 bases between them. The CDR3 is 14 residues long. The DNA of the CDR3 is TGTGCCAGCAGCCAGGGATGGGGGGCCGACGAGCAGTACTTC. This sequence encodes CASSQGWGADEQYF.

The chain employs TRBV2 and TRBJ1-2, with D perhaps TRBD1 (6 bases). The V gene's germline CDR1 is SNHLY and CDR2 FYNNEI. The CDR3 extends over 14 amino acids. V was cut by 6 bases and J by 1 base, with 12 bases left in between. CDR3 in DNA: TGTGCCAGCAGACTGCGGACAGATAACTATGGCTACACCTTC. This codes for CASRLRTDNYGYTF. The full variable domain, with the rest looked up from reference TRBV2 and TRBJ1-2, is EPEVTQTPSHQVTQMGQEVILRCVPISNHLYFYWYRQILGQKVEFLVSFYNNEISEKSEIFDDQFSVERPDGSNFTLKIRSTKLEDSAMYFCASRLRTDNYGYTFGSGTRLTVV.

The gene calls are TRBV15 and TRBJ2-1; no definite D call. The CDR3 has 14 residues. Per germline, CDR1 LNHNV and CDR2 YYDKDF (reference sequence). The germline V and J ends were trimmed by 6 bases and 0 bases, with 9 bases remaining between them. CDR3 in DNA: TGTGCCACCAGTACAATGAGCTCCTACAATGAGCAGTTCTTC. Translation gives CATSTMSSYNEQFF. The full variable domain, with the rest looked up from reference TRBV15 and TRBJ2-1, is DAMVIQNPRYQVTQFGKPVTLSCSQTLNHNVMYWYQQKSSQAPKLLFHYYDKDFNNEADTPDNFQSRRPNTSFCFLDIRSPGLGDTAMYLCATSTMSSYNEQFFGPGTRLTVL.

CDR3 sequence: CASSQGTGRTYEQYF. The CDR3, as DNA: TGTGCCAGCAGCCAGGGGACAGGGAGGACCTACGAGCAGTACTTC. The V gene is TRBV14, the J gene TRBJ2-7; 9 bases fit TRBD1. Trimming took 3 bases from V and 2 from J; bases not matched to a gene: 5. Germline assignment: CDR1 SGHDN and CDR2 FVKESK. This CDR3 comprises 15 residues.

A few counts support this clone. The rearrangement uses TRBV19 and TRBJ1-5; D might be TRBD1 (6 bases). This CDR3 has 14 amino acids. V lost 8 bases to trimming and J lost 3 bases, with 14 bases between them. Germline V lookup: CDR1 LNHDA, CDR2 SQIVND (reference sequence). CDR3 nucleotide sequence: TGTGCCAGTTTACCCCGGGACAACAATCAGCCCCAGCATTTT. It is translated as CASLPRDNNQPQHF.

The chain links TRBV2 to TRBJ1-3; D gene unclear. The CDR3 loop spans 12 amino acids. Per the germline V gene, CDR1 is SNHLY and CDR2 is FYNNEI. The V end was cut by 8 bases, the J end by 4 bases, with 9 bases between. Here the CDR3 reads CASADRGNTIYF. The DNA of the CDR3 is TGTGCCAGCGCTGACCGGGGAAACACCATATATTTT.

The CDR3 here is CASRQGSVDTGELFF. DNA for the CDR3: TGTGCCAGCAGACAGGGTTCAGTGGACACCGGGGAGCTGTTTTTT. The V gene is TRBV27, the J gene TRBJ2-2, with a possible D match to TRBD1 (6 bases). Germline loops: CDR1 MNHEY, CDR2 SMNVEV (reference sequence). This CDR3 region has 15 residues. V lost 6 bases and J 3 bases, leaving 14 bases between the germline ends.

On this clone itself: One end of the junction fails to match germline, which may point to a read error. The chain recombines TRBV13 with TRBJ2-5; a weak D match, TRBD1 (5 bases). Germline V gives CDR1 PRHDT, CDR2 FYEKMQ (reference sequence). The CDR3 has 13 residues. The CDR3 DNA sequence: TGTGCCAGCAGCAAGGACATCCAAAAGACCCAGTACTTC. Translated: CASSKDIQKTQYF.

V is TRBV24-1 and J is TRBJ2-1; TRBD2 aligns across 8 bases. This CDR3 has 16 residues. V lost 3 bases and J lost 8; bases outside the gene matches: 11. CDR1 and CDR2 from the germline V gene are KGHDR and SFDVKD. CDR3 sequence (DNA): TGTGCCACCAGTGATCCACCGGGACTAGGAGTGGATGAGCAGTTCTTC. Its protein is CATSDPPGLGVDEQFF.

The chain links TRBV11-3 to TRBJ2-2; D possibly corresponds to TRBD1 (6 bases). V shed 11 bases and J shed 5 bases, with 18 bases lying between them. CDR1 and CDR2 from the germline V gene are SGHNT and YENEEA. This CDR3 comprises 14 residues. CDR3 in amino acids: CAGILEQGTGELFF. The DNA for the CDR3 is TGTGCCGGCATCTTAGAACAGGGAACCGGGGAGCTGTTTTTT.

CDR3 in DNA: TGTGCCACCAGCAGAGCACGTCCCGGGGGGCCCAGAGGGACCACCGGGGAGCTGTTTTTT. It yields the protein CATSRARPGGPRGTTGELFF. The chain recombines TRBV15 with TRBJ2-2; a possible D gene is TRBD2 (7 bases). Germline V lookup: CDR1 LNHNV, CDR2 YYDKDF (reference sequence). V was cut by 1 base and J by 4 bases, with 25 bases left in between. The CDR3 spans 20 residues.

This clone was observed a single time. This chain joins TRBV10-2 and TRBJ1-5; D perhaps matches TRBD1 (6 bases). Germline-derived CDR1 and CDR2 are WSHSY and SAAADI. CDR3 length equals 17 residues. Trimming shortened V by 7 bases and J by 1 base, and 20 bases separated the two germline ends. The CDR3 DNA follows: TGCGCCAGCACCAACGGTAGGGGGGATCGAAGCAATCAGCCCCAGCATTTT. Protein product: CASTNGRGDRSNQPQHF.

In DNA form, the CDR3 reads TGTGCCAGCAGTCAACAGGGGAATCAGCCCCAGCATTTT. Encoded protein: CASSQQGNQPQHF. The gene calls are TRBV27 and TRBJ1-5; 7 nucleotides align to TRBD1. The CDR3 runs 13 residues. V trimming: 5 bases; J trimming: 4 bases; junction bases outside the gene matches: 2. Per germline, CDR1 MNHEY and CDR2 SMNVEV (reference sequence).

This clone showed up just a few times. The rearrangement links TRBV3-1 (or the pseudogene TRBV3-2) to TRBJ1-3, with unresolved D. CDR3 length equals 14 residues. CDR1 and CDR2 from the germline V gene are LGHDT and YNNKEL (reference sequence). V lost 1 base to trimming and J lost 1 base, with 5 bases between them. CDR3 DNA: TGTGCCAGCAGCCAAGTAGGTTCTGGAAACACCATATATTTT. It specifies CASSQVGSGNTIYF.

The chain uses TRBV5-4 and TRBJ1-2; a weak D match, TRBD1 (5 bases). This CDR3 is built from 14 residues. V was clipped by 4 bases and J by 3 bases, with 13 bases between them. Germline V CDR1 and CDR2: SGHNT, YYREEE (reference sequence). For the CDR3, the DNA is TGTGCCAGCAGCCCCAGGGACCGATACTATGGCTACACCTTC. Translated: CASSPRDRYYGYTF.

The chain recombines TRBV5-4 with TRBJ2-7; 7 bases are shared with TRBD1. The J segment lost 1 base and the V segment lost 4 bases, leaving 5 bases of the junction unmatched. Germline V gene lookup returns CDR1 SGHNT and CDR2 YYREEE (reference sequence). This CDR3 has 14 amino acids. This CDR3 reads CASSLGTASYEQYF. The CDR3 DNA follows: TGTGCCAGCAGCCTTGGGACAGCGTCCTACGAGCAGTACTTC.

V and J are TRBV7-9 and TRBJ1-1; D is possibly TRBD1 (5 bases). Trimming shortened V by 8 bases and J by 0 bases, and 19 bases separated the two germline ends. The germline gives CDR1 SEHNR, CDR2 FQNEAQ (reference sequence). The CDR3 is made up of 16 amino acids. The CDR3 region is CASGLSGGNMNTEAFF. The CDR3 DNA follows: TGTGCCAGCGGCCTTTCGGGGGGAAATATGAACACTGAAGCTTTCTTT.

V usage is TRBV7-3 and J usage is TRBJ1-3; no clear D gene. The V gene lost 2 bases and the J gene lost 4 bases, with 3 bases spanning the gap. CDR3 length: 12 residues. Per the germline V gene, CDR1 is SGHTA and CDR2 is FQGTGA. The CDR3 spells CASSLGGNTIYF. In DNA form, the CDR3 reads TGTGCCAGCAGCTTAGGCGGAAACACCATATATTTT.

J is TRBJ2-7 and V is TRBV6-2 or TRBV6-3; the match to TRBD2 covers 8 bases. CDR1 is MNHEY, CDR2 SVGEGT, per germline. The CDR3 sequence is 15 residues long. V lost 4 bases to trimming and J lost 3 bases; unmatched junction nucleotides: 8. In nucleotides, the CDR3 is TGTGCCAGCAGTTCCCCCAGCGGGAGCCACTACGAGCAGTACTTC. This encodes CASSSPSGSHYEQYF.